Following are 28 T cell receptor beta chains from one sample sequenced in a study of early T cells in non-severe SARS-CoV-2 infection. A single record per CDR3 protein comes from TCRdb applying MiXCR to the 5' RACE reads. Of about 49,000 distinct CDR3 sequences in the sample, less than 7.5% were seen once. Sequenced here: whole blood, sampled at baseline. These receptors all stem from an adult who was a healthcare worker with PCR-confirmed SARS-CoV-2 infection or an uninfected control (not recorded which).

This rearrangement joins TRBV5-1 to TRBJ2-7; D tentatively fits TRBD1 or TRBD2 (5 bases each). Trimming left V 3 bases short and J 4 bases short, with 8 bases between. Looked up from germline, CDR1 is SGHRS and CDR2 is YFSETQ. This CDR3 contains 12 residues. The CDR3 DNA reads TGCGCCAGCAGCTCGGGACCTTACGAGCAGTACTTC. Translation gives CASSSGPYEQYF.

This sequence joins TRBV19 and TRBJ1-2; 9 bases are shared with TRBD1. Per the germline V gene, CDR1 is LNHDA and CDR2 is SQIVND (reference sequence). The CDR3 runs 15 residues. J was trimmed by 2 bases and V by 5 bases; bases with no gene match: 6. CDR3 region: CASSEQGAANYGYTF. DNA for the CDR3: TGTGCCAGTAGTGAACAGGGGGCAGCGAACTATGGCTACACCTTC.

With respect to this clonotype: One base away lies a much larger clone, so this may be a sequencing read error. The chain recombines TRBV3-1 with TRBJ2-7; the D is unclear. The CDR3 is 12 residues long. Germline CDR1 reads LGHDT; CDR2 reads YNNKEL (reference sequence). The CDR3 loop reads CASSYQTYGQYF. As DNA, the CDR3 is TGTGCCAGCAGCTACCAGACCTACGGGCAGTACTTC.

This clonotype appeared many times. The chain uses TRBV20-1 and TRBJ1-4; D may be TRBD1 (5 bases). The CDR3 sequence is 12 residues long. Germline V CDR1 and CDR2: DFQATT, SNEGSKA (reference sequence). V was shortened by 1 base and J by 7 bases, with 7 bases between the two germline ends. The CDR3 reads CSARVQGEKLFF. In DNA form, the CDR3 reads TGCAGTGCTAGAGTTCAGGGTGAAAAACTGTTTTTT.

In this sample, this clonotype turned up a few times. The J gene is TRBJ1-2, the V gene TRBV6-5; 9 bases match TRBD1. In germline, CDR1 is MNHEY, CDR2 SVGAGI. V gave up 2 bases and J gave up 2 bases; unmatched junction bases: 0. The CDR3 is 14 amino acids. CDR3 nucleotides: TGTGCCAGCAGTTACGGGACAGGGAACTATGGCTACACCTTC. Its translation is CASSYGTGNYGYTF.

This clonotype was recorded a few times. The rearrangement uses TRBV7-9 and TRBJ2-7; 8 bases fit TRBD1. Germline lookup yields CDR1 SEHNR and CDR2 FQNEAQ (reference sequence). The CDR3 totals 16 residues. The junction had 14 bases not matched to a gene; V was cut back by 5 bases and J by 5 bases. CDR3 in DNA: TGTGCCAGCAGCCCCCCGAAAAGACAGGGGATACACGAGCAGTACTTC. Translating it yields CASSPPKRQGIHEQYF.

This clonotype was seen repeatedly, ten times or more. The chain recombines TRBV11-3 with TRBJ1-1, with D uncertain. Trimming shortened V by 3 bases and J by 3 bases, and 8 bases separated the two germline ends. The germline CDR1 and CDR2 sequences are SGHNT and YENEEA. CDR3 length: 13 residues. In nucleotides, the CDR3 is TGTGCCAGCAGCTTGGCCCAGGACACTGAAGCTTTCTTT. It specifies CASSLAQDTEAFF.

This clonotype has a handful of counts. This chain connects TRBV7-2 to TRBJ1-6, with D perhaps matching TRBD1 (6 bases). Germline V gene data show CDR1 as SGHTA and CDR2 as FQGNSA. The V end lost 1 base, the J end lost 2 bases, and 12 bases lay between the germline ends. The CDR3 extends over 17 amino acids. CDR3 region: CASSLGGGGTYNSPLHF. CDR3 nucleotide sequence: TGTGCCAGCAGCTTAGGTGGAGGGGGGACCTATAATTCACCCCTCCACTTT.

This clonotype was picked up many times. This chain joins TRBV5-1 and TRBJ2-2; a possible D gene is TRBD2 (5 bases). This CDR3 contains 16 residues. Germline V lookup: CDR1 SGHRS, CDR2 YFSETQ. V was clipped by 1 base and J by 6 bases, with 16 bases between them. In DNA, the CDR3 is TGCGCCAGCAGCTTGACTAGTCTTACTGTCGCCGGGGAGCTGTTTTTT. This sequence encodes CASSLTSLTVAGELFF.

This clonotype was seen repeatedly, ten times or more. The rearrangement uses TRBV4-3 and TRBJ2-6; TRBD1 agrees at 9 bases. The V gene's germline CDR1 is LGHNA and CDR2 YSLEER. The CDR3 runs to 16 residues. The V segment lost 4 bases and the J segment 1 base; nucleotides outside the gene matches: 2. The CDR3 DNA follows: TGCGCCAGCAGCCTCGGGACAGGGTCTGGGGCCAACGTCCTGACTTTC. Its protein product is CASSLGTGSGANVLTF.

The rearrangement links TRBV4-3 to TRBJ2-3; 10 bases are shared with TRBD1. The germline V gene encodes CDR1 LGHNA and CDR2 YSLEER. CDR3 length: 15 amino acids. Trimming took 4 bases from V and 3 from J; bases not matched to a gene: 4. The CDR3 DNA reads as TGCGCCAGCAGCCCGAGGGACAGGGGAACAGATACGCAGTATTTT. Translating gives CASSPRDRGTDTQYF.

The chain has TRBV20-1 and TRBJ1-5; D unclear. CDR1 is DFQATT, CDR2 SNEGSKA, per germline (reference sequence). The germline V and J ends were trimmed by 1 base and 5 bases, with 15 bases remaining between them. CDR3 length: 15 residues. The CDR3 loop is CSARVRPGRDQPQHF. CDR3 bases: TGCAGTGCTAGAGTGCGCCCAGGACGAGATCAGCCCCAGCATTTT.

This clonotype was observed many times. The genes are TRBV18 and TRBJ2-1, with 9 bases lining up with TRBD1. V was pared by 3 bases and J by 5 bases, with 8 bases of the junction left unmatched. Germline lookup yields CDR1 KGHSH and CDR2 LQKENI. The CDR3 runs 16 residues. The CDR3 reads CASSPAGQGVHNEQFF. CDR3 DNA: TGTGCCAGCTCACCTGCGGGACAGGGCGTCCACAATGAGCAGTTCTTC.

This clonotype was counted between two and nine times. The rearrangement uses TRBV29-1 and TRBJ2-6; maybe TRBD1 (5 bases). CDR1 and CDR2 (germline): SQVTM, ANQGSEA. The CDR3 is 13 residues long. V was shortened by 7 bases and J by 0 bases, with 7 bases between the two germline ends. The CDR3 sequence is CSADISGANVLTF. For the CDR3, the DNA is TGCAGCGCGGACATCTCTGGGGCCAACGTCCTGACTTTC.

There are many counts of this clonotype. The CDR3 DNA is TGCGCCAGCAGCTTGTATTGGACAGGGGGATCAGAAGCTTTCTTT. The encoded protein is CASSLYWTGGSEAFF. The V and J genes are TRBV5-1 and TRBJ1-1; 10 bases map to TRBD1. The junction had 8 bases not matched to a gene; V was cut back by 1 base and J by 8 bases. The CDR3 totals 15 residues. Per the germline V gene, CDR1 is SGHRS and CDR2 is YFSETQ.

This clonotype came up many times. V gene TRBV19 combines with J gene TRBJ2-1; 7 nucleotides align to TRBD1. The V gene's germline CDR1 is LNHDA and CDR2 SQIVND (reference sequence). The CDR3 length is 14 residues. J lost 4 bases, V lost 7 bases, and 7 bases had no gene match. The CDR3 nucleotides read TGTGCCAGTAACCCGGGACAGATGTACAATGAGCAGTTCTTC. Amino acids: CASNPGQMYNEQFF.

There are many counts of this clonotype. The CDR3 DNA reads as TGCGCCAGCAGCCAAGTTGGGTATGGCTACACCTTC. Protein: CASSQVGYGYTF. V usage is TRBV4-3 and J usage is TRBJ1-2; D is unresolved. V lost 1 base and J 5 bases, leaving 5 bases between the germline ends. The CDR3 has 12 residues. In germline, CDR1 is LGHNA, CDR2 YSLEER.

A note on this clonotype: A much larger clone is a single base away; this may be a read error. The J gene is TRBJ2-2, the V gene TRBV7-9; D is undetermined. The CDR3 loop spans 12 amino acids. V dropped 7 bases and J dropped 5 bases, with 8 bases sitting between them. The germline V gene has CDR1 SEHNR and CDR2 FQNEAQ (reference sequence). The CDR3 sequence is CASTGSTGELFF. In nucleotides, the CDR3 is TGTGCCAGCACCGGTTCGACCGGGGAGCTGTTTTTT.

This clonotype was observed at least ten times. The J gene is TRBJ2-5, the V gene TRBV20-1, with no clear D. CDR3 length: 13 residues. Germline V CDR1 and CDR2: DFQATT, SNEGSKA (reference sequence). Deletions cut 1 base from V and 1 base from J, with 7 bases between. The CDR3: CSARGDSQETQYF. The CDR3 DNA reads as TGCAGTGCTAGAGGTGACTCCCAAGAGACCCAGTACTTC.

This clonotype occurred many times. V and J are TRBV6-2 or TRBV6-3 and TRBJ2-1; a possible D gene is TRBD1 (5 bases). Trimming pared 0 bases from V and 4 bases from J, leaving 10 bases between. The V gene's germline CDR1 is MNHEY and CDR2 SVGEGT. This CDR3 is built from 15 residues. CDR3 bases: TGTGCCAGCAGTTACTCACAGGCGGCTTACAATGAGCAGTTCTTC. It encodes CASSYSQAAYNEQFF.

A note on this clonotype: Since a much larger clone is just one base distant, this may be a read error. The V gene is TRBV5-1, the J gene TRBJ1-1; D not certain. Trimming took off 0 bases at V and 3 bases at J, with 12 bases between the two ends. The CDR3 totals 15 residues. Germline V lookup: CDR1 SGHRS, CDR2 YFSETQ. Here the CDR3 DNA reads TGCGCCAGCAGCTTGGACCCAGTGGGGTACACTGAAGCTTTCTTT. Translated: CASSLDPVGYTEAFF.

This clonotype was observed at least ten times. The chain is built from TRBV19 and TRBJ1-2; D gene unclear. CDR1 LNHDA and CDR2 SQIVND come from the germline V gene (reference sequence). Trimming shortened V by 3 bases and J by 8 bases, and 13 bases separated the two germline ends. This CDR3 comprises 13 residues. This CDR3 is CASSIQITQGYTF. The CDR3 region has the DNA TGTGCCAGTAGTATCCAAATAACTCAAGGCTACACCTTC.

At least ten counts were recorded for this clonotype. V is TRBV19 and J is TRBJ2-7; D may be TRBD1 (6 bases). Trimming took 7 bases from V and 6 from J, leaving 13 bases between them. CDR1 LNHDA and CDR2 SQIVND come from the germline V gene (reference sequence). CDR3 size: 12 residues. DNA of the CDR3: TGTGCCAGTAAGGACGTCAGGGGCGAGCAGTACTTC. Translating gives CASKDVRGEQYF.

On this clonotype: A much larger clone differs by one base, so this may be a read error. The rearrangement uses TRBV11-2 and TRBJ2-1; D gene ambiguous. The germline CDR1 and CDR2 sequences are SGHAT and FQNNGV. This CDR3 contains 11 residues. In nucleotides, the CDR3 is TGTGCCGGCAGCCCGGGCCATGAGCAGTTCTTC. This sequence encodes CAGSPGHEQFF.

This clonotype was recorded many times. The chain couples TRBV11-3 to TRBJ2-6, with D hard to call. V dropped 5 bases and J dropped 3 bases, with 8 bases sitting between them. In germline, CDR1 is SGHNT, CDR2 YENEEA. The CDR3 is 14 amino acids. The CDR3 DNA is TGTGCCAGCAGCCGACGTGGTGGGGCCAACGTCCTGACTTTC. Amino acid sequence: CASSRRGGANVLTF.

This clonotype was seen a few times. This sequence joins TRBV30 and TRBJ1-3; TRBD1 matches at 9 bases. V dropped 2 bases and J dropped 2; count of bases not matched to a gene: 7. The CDR3 covers 16 residues. The V gene's germline CDR1 is GTSNPN and CDR2 SVGIG (reference sequence). The DNA of the CDR3 is TGTGCCTGGAGTACGGGACAGGGAGAAACTGGAAACACCATATATTTT. Protein: CAWSTGQGETGNTIYF.

Concerning this clonotype itself: A read error may be the cause here, since a much bigger clone is one base away. The CDR3 ends on some other residue instead of the conserved phenylalanine or tryptophan, so this is likely a read error. The genes are TRBV4-3 and TRBJ1-1; D gene uncertain. V was shortened by 0 bases and J by 4 bases, with 6 bases between the two germline ends. CDR1 is LGHNA and CDR2 is YSLEER in the germline V gene. The length of the CDR3 is 13 residues. The CDR3 is CASSQDRITEAFL. The CDR3 nucleotides are TGCGCCAGCAGCCAAGACAGGATCACTGAAGCTTTCTTA.

This clonotype was counted at least ten times. This chain links TRBV18 with TRBJ1-3; 8 nucleotides align to TRBD1. V lost 2 bases and J lost 1; bases outside the gene matches: 4. The germline V gene encodes CDR1 KGHSH and CDR2 LQKENI. There are 16 residues in the CDR3. CDR3 coding DNA: TGTGCCAGCTCACCAAGACAGGGGAAGTCTGGAAACACCATATATTTT. Its translation: CASSPRQGKSGNTIYF.